Below, 23 T cell receptor beta chains from the same sample are listed, as sequenced in a study of cytomegalovirus exposure and HLA in healthy donors. The protocol was immunoSEQ multiplex PCR, while the TCRdb copy is restricted to in-frame clones and leaves out a portion. The sample shows about 100,000 clones, around 82% of them seen only once. Sequenced input: PBMCs. The source of these receptors is a woman aged 18-29 years in good health and CMV-seronegative.

The genes are TRBV27 and TRBJ2-3; D ambiguous. The CDR3 is made up of 13 amino acids. CDR1 and CDR2 from the germline V gene are MNHEY and SMNVEV (reference sequence). Trimming pared 7 bases from V and 2 bases from J, leaving 10 bases between. This CDR3 reads CASMETHTDTQYF. The CDR3 nucleotides read TGTGCCAGCATGGAGACCCACACAGATACGCAGTATTTT.

The J gene is TRBJ2-3, the V gene TRBV7-8, with D tentatively TRBD2 (6 bases). There are 17 residues in the CDR3. V was pared by 1 base and J by 1 base, with 15 bases between. Looked up from germline, CDR1 is SGHVS and CDR2 is FQNEAQ. The CDR3 bases are TGTGCCAGCAGCTTAGGTGGGGGGAGGAGGGGCACAGATACGCAGTATTTT. Its protein is CASSLGGGRRGTDTQYF.

V is TRBV10-3 and J is TRBJ1-1; 7 nucleotides line up with TRBD1. Germline-derived CDR1 and CDR2 are ENHRY and SYGVKD. This CDR3 comprises 14 residues. V shed 4 bases and J 8 bases; nucleotides not matched to a gene: 10. Written as DNA, the CDR3 is TGTGCCATCAGTGGTTCTGGACAGGCCGGAGAAGCTTTCTTT. Residues: CAISGSGQAGEAFF.

This chain links TRBV7-9 with TRBJ1-6; no definite D call. Trimming cost V 1 base and J 5 bases, with 15 bases left between them. This CDR3 is 17 amino acids long. Germline V CDR1 and CDR2: SEHNR, FQNEAQ (reference sequence). The CDR3 DNA reads TGTGCCAGCAGCTTAGTACGAAGGCGGAGGGATAATTCACCCCTCCACTTT. Its translation: CASSLVRRRRDNSPLHF.

This chain links TRBV27 with TRBJ2-7; perhaps TRBD1 as D (5 bases). The V gene's germline CDR1 is MNHEY and CDR2 SMNVEV (reference sequence). The CDR3 has 13 residues. V lost 1 base and J lost 4, with 8 bases in between. This CDR3 is CASSLLQGYEQYF. CDR3 DNA: TGTGCCAGCAGTTTATTGCAGGGTTACGAGCAGTACTTC.

The V call is TRBV7-8, the J call TRBJ2-5, with unresolved D. The CDR3 loop spans 12 amino acids. Trimming stripped 9 bases from V and 5 bases from J, with 13 bases between. The V gene's germline CDR1 is SGHVS and CDR2 FQNEAQ. CDR3 nucleotide sequence: TGTGCCAGTGGCACTACTGGGGAGACCCAGTACTTC. It codes for CASGTTGETQYF.

This chain joins TRBV30 and TRBJ1-1; a weak D match, TRBD1 (5 bases). The V gene's germline CDR1 is GTSNPN and CDR2 SVGIG (reference sequence). The CDR3 runs to 13 residues. Trimming removed 2 bases at V and 1 base at J, with 8 bases between. The CDR3 here is CAWSPGQNTEAFF. In DNA form, the CDR3 reads TGTGCCTGGAGTCCAGGACAGAACACTGAAGCTTTCTTT.

This chain connects TRBV5-4 to TRBJ2-5; D is possibly TRBD1 (6 bases). Deletions cut 4 bases from V and 2 bases from J, with 9 bases between. The length of the CDR3 is 13 residues. Germline V gene data show CDR1 as SGHNT and CDR2 as YYREEE (reference sequence). The CDR3 nucleotides are TGTGCCAGCAGCACCGGGACACAAGAGACCCAGTACTTC. This sequence encodes CASSTGTQETQYF. The whole variable domain, filled in from reference TRBV5-4 and TRBJ2-5, reads ETGVTQSPTHLIKTRGQQVTLRCSSQSGHNTVSWYQQALGQGPQFIFQYYREEENGRGNFPPRFSGLQFPNYSSELNVNALELDDSALYLCASSTGTQETQYFGPGTRLLVL.

The rearrangement joins TRBV5-1 to TRBJ2-7, with 9 bases that match TRBD1. CDR3 length: 15 amino acids. CDR1 and CDR2 from the germline V gene are SGHRS and YFSETQ. The V and J ends lost 2 bases and 4 bases, in that order; junction bases with no gene match: 7. As DNA, the CDR3 is TGCGCCAGCAGCTTACAACCGGGACAGGGTTACGAGCAGTACTTC. Protein: CASSLQPGQGYEQYF.

The chain is built from TRBV27 and TRBJ1-1, with a weak D call TRBD1 (6 bases). This CDR3 is built from 15 residues. V was shortened by 0 bases and J by 6 bases, with 14 bases between the two germline ends. Germline CDR1 and CDR2: MNHEY and SMNVEV (reference sequence). The CDR3, as DNA: TGTGCCAGCAGTTTATCGTTTGGCAGGGGCGCTGAAGCTTTCTTT. Amino acids: CASSLSFGRGAEAFF.

The genes are TRBV5-1 and TRBJ2-3; D is unresolved. The ends were cut back, 5 bases at V and 4 bases at J, with 17 bases in the middle. The germline V gene encodes CDR1 SGHRS and CDR2 YFSETQ. This CDR3 has 15 residues. The CDR3 DNA reads as TGCGCCAGCAGTTTCTCAGTGGCCCCCGCAGATACGCAGTATTTT. Translation gives CASSFSVAPADTQYF.

The genes are TRBV27 and TRBJ1-1, with TRBD1 matching over 7 bases. The CDR3 consists of 16 residues. J gave up 6 bases and V 1 base, and 11 bases lay outside the gene matches. Per the germline V gene, CDR1 is MNHEY and CDR2 is SMNVEV (reference sequence). The CDR3 region has the DNA TGTGCCAGCAGTTTATTCCCGACAGGGTCTAACGCTGAAGCTTTCTTT. Its translation is CASSLFPTGSNAEAFF.

CDR3 region: CASSAQAGQSGANVLTF. As DNA, the CDR3 is TGTGCCAGCAGCGCTCAGGCGGGGCAGTCTGGGGCCAACGTCCTGACTTTC. The chain has TRBV7-3 and TRBJ2-6, with TRBD2 as a possible D gene (6 bases). The CDR3 extends over 17 amino acids. Trimming took 5 bases from V and 1 from J, leaving 15 bases between them. Looked up from germline, CDR1 is SGHTA and CDR2 is FQGTGA. Looking up the rest from reference TRBV7-3 and TRBJ2-6 gives the full variable domain: GAGVSQTPSNKVTEKGKYVELRCDPISGHTALYWYRQSLGQGPEFLIYFQGTGAADDSGLPNDRFFAVRPEGSVSTLKIQRTERGDSAVYLCASSAQAGQSGANVLTFGAGSRLTVL.

This clone was counted only a few times. The rearrangement links TRBV7-8 to TRBJ1-5, with no clear D. CDR3 size: 13 residues. Trimming cost V 5 bases and J 3 bases, with 8 bases left between them. CDR1 and CDR2 from the germline V gene are SGHVS and FQNEAQ. The CDR3 sequence is CASSQDLNQPQHF. The CDR3 DNA sequence: TGTGCCAGCAGCCAGGATCTCAATCAGCCCCAGCATTTT.

DNA of the CDR3: TGTGCCAGCAGCTTCTCCAGGGGGTACCAAGAGACCCAGTACTTC. Its protein is CASSFSRGYQETQYF. The gene calls are TRBV7-9 and TRBJ2-5; 7 nucleotides match TRBD1. The CDR3 has 15 amino acids. V dropped 3 bases and J dropped 0; count of bases not matched to a gene: 4. From germline, CDR1 is SEHNR and CDR2 FQNEAQ (reference sequence).

This clone was seen a few times. This chain links TRBV25-1 with TRBJ2-3; 7 bases line up with TRBD1. In germline, CDR1 is MGHDK, CDR2 SYGVNS. The CDR3 consists of 14 residues. Losses at the gene ends were 6 bases for V and 4 bases for J; bases not matched to a gene: 7. DNA for the CDR3: TGTGCCAGCAGGTTACAGGGGCAGGCAGATACGCAGTATTTT. Encoded protein: CASRLQGQADTQYF. The whole variable domain, remainder taken from reference TRBV25-1 and TRBJ2-3, is EADIYQTPRYLVIGTGKKITLECSQTMGHDKMYWYQQDPGMELHLIHYSYGVNSTEKGDLSSESTVSRIRTEHFPLTLESARPSHTSQYLCASRLQGQADTQYFGPGTRLTVL.

V and J are TRBV2 and TRBJ1-6; no reliable D call. Germline V gene lookup returns CDR1 SNHLY and CDR2 FYNNEI. The CDR3 runs 15 residues. Between the trimmed V and J ends, which lost 6 bases and 5 bases, there was a span of 14 bases. The CDR3 DNA sequence: TGTGCCAGCAGGGAAACCCGCGGGGATAATTCACCCCTCCACTTT. Protein product: CASRETRGDNSPLHF.

The chain recombines TRBV6-6 with TRBJ2-7; 10 nucleotides align to TRBD1. Germline CDR1 reads MNHNY; CDR2 reads SVGAGI (reference sequence). CDR3 size: 16 residues. V lost 5 bases to trimming and J lost 0 bases; unmatched junction nucleotides: 7. CDR3 sequence (DNA): TGTGCCAGCAGTAGACAGGGGGCCCTAAGCTCCTACGAGCAGTACTTC. Residues: CASSRQGALSSYEQYF.

The chain is built from TRBV27 and TRBJ1-2; D possibly corresponds to TRBD1 (6 bases). V was pared by 6 bases and J by 4 bases, with 15 bases between. This CDR3 contains 14 residues. The germline V gene has CDR1 MNHEY and CDR2 SMNVEV (reference sequence). The CDR3 reads CASRLARQAYGYTF. CDR3 bases: TGTGCCAGCAGGTTAGCCCGACAGGCCTATGGCTACACCTTC.

J is TRBJ1-2 and V is TRBV5-5, with D possibly matching TRBD1 (5 bases). The ends were cut back, 0 bases at V and 2 bases at J, with 11 bases in the middle. The CDR3 sequence is 15 residues long. In germline, CDR1 is SGHKS, CDR2 YYEKEE (reference sequence). The CDR3 loop is CASSLEGSWNYGYTF. The DNA of the CDR3 is TGTGCCAGCAGCTTGGAGGGGTCGTGGAACTATGGCTACACCTTC.

The V and J genes are TRBV6-1 and TRBJ1-1; weak D call: TRBD1 (5 bases). The CDR3 is 14 residues long. Between the trimmed V and J ends, which lost 1 base and 4 bases, there was a span of 10 bases. The germline gives CDR1 MNHNS, CDR2 SASEGT. The CDR3 spells CASSEVGGGTEAFF. CDR3 sequence (DNA): TGTGCCAGCAGTGAAGTGGGGGGAGGCACTGAAGCTTTCTTT.

V gene TRBV4-1 combines with J gene TRBJ1-2, with 8 bases lining up with TRBD1. This CDR3 is built from 14 residues. With V trimmed by 3 bases and J by 3 bases, 3 bases remained unmatched. Per the germline V gene, CDR1 is MGHRA and CDR2 is YSYEKL. The CDR3 coding sequence is TGCGCCAGCAGCCACAAACAGGGGGACTATGGCTACACCTTC. This encodes CASSHKQGDYGYTF.

This clone was seen repeatedly, ten times or more. The gene calls are TRBV7-2 and TRBJ2-1, with D possibly TRBD1 on 6 matching bases. There are 15 residues in the CDR3. CDR1 is SGHTA, CDR2 FQGNSA, per germline. Trimming stripped 3 bases from V and 0 bases from J, with 9 bases between. CDR3 sequence reads: CASSLTGPSYNEQFF. CDR3 DNA sequence: TGTGCCAGCAGCTTGACAGGTCCCTCCTACAATGAGCAGTTCTTC.